What follows are 5 T cell receptor beta chains derived from one specimen sequenced in a study of cytomegalovirus exposure and HLA in healthy donors. Data came from immunoSEQ multiplex PCR; TCRdb stores just in-frame clones and leaves some out. This sample carries about 280,000 clones, over 75% of them seen once, and the ten largest clones take approximately 0.94%. The sequenced sample consisted of PBMCs. The origin of the receptors is a woman aged 18-30 years in good health and CMV-seronegative.

The chain combines TRBV6-5 with TRBJ2-5; TRBD2 is a possible D gene (5 bases). The germline V gene encodes CDR1 MNHEY and CDR2 SVGAGI. Trimming pared 5 bases from V and 5 bases from J, leaving 12 bases between. The CDR3 has 13 amino acids. In DNA, the CDR3 is TGTGCCAGCAGTGAGGGCTTGGGCGAGACCCAGTACTTC. This gives the protein CASSEGLGETQYF.

CDR3 nucleotides: TGTGCCAGCAGCTTCGTTCGACAGGCCGGCGAGCAGTACTTC. It is translated as CASSFVRQAGEQYF. This chain joins TRBV5-5 and TRBJ2-7; possibly TRBD1 for D (6 bases). This CDR3 region has 14 residues. The germline V gene encodes CDR1 SGHKS and CDR2 YYEKEE (reference sequence). V was shortened by 2 bases and J by 6 bases, with 15 bases between the two germline ends.

The V gene is TRBV13, the J gene TRBJ1-2; 8 bases match TRBD1. The CDR3 length is 18 residues. Trimming took 4 bases from V and 5 from J; bases not matched to a gene: 18. In germline, CDR1 is PRHDT, CDR2 FYEKMQ (reference sequence). This CDR3 reads CASSSRTGTGWPSYGYTF. The CDR3, as DNA: TGTGCCAGCAGCTCGAGAACCGGGACAGGATGGCCCTCATATGGCTACACCTTC.

CDR3 nucleotide sequence: TGCGCCAGCAGCTTGGGCCAGGGGGCCTACAATGAGCAGTTCTTC. Translated: CASSLGQGAYNEQFF. The J gene is TRBJ2-1, the V gene TRBV5-1; TRBD1 matches at 7 bases. Germline CDR1 and CDR2: SGHRS and YFSETQ. CDR3 length: 15 residues. J was trimmed by 2 bases and V by 0 bases; bases with no gene match: 2.

DNA for the CDR3: TGTGCCAGCAGCTTGGGACAGGGGAACAATCAGCCCCAGCATTTT. This translates into CASSLGQGNNQPQHF. The chain carries TRBV11-2 and TRBJ1-5; 10 nucleotides match TRBD1. Losses at the gene ends were 3 bases for V and 3 bases for J; bases not matched to a gene: 2. Germline assignment: CDR1 SGHAT and CDR2 FQNNGV. The CDR3 loop spans 15 amino acids.